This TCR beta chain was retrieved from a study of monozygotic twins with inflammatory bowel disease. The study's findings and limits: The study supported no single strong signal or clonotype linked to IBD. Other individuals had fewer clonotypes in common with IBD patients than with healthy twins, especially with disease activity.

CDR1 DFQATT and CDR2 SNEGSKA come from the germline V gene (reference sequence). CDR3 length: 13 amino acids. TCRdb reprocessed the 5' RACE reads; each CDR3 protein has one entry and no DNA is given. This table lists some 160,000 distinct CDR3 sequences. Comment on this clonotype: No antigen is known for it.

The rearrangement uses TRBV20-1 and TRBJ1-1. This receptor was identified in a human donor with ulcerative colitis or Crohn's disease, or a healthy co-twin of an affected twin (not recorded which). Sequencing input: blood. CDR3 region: CSARRALGGEAFF.